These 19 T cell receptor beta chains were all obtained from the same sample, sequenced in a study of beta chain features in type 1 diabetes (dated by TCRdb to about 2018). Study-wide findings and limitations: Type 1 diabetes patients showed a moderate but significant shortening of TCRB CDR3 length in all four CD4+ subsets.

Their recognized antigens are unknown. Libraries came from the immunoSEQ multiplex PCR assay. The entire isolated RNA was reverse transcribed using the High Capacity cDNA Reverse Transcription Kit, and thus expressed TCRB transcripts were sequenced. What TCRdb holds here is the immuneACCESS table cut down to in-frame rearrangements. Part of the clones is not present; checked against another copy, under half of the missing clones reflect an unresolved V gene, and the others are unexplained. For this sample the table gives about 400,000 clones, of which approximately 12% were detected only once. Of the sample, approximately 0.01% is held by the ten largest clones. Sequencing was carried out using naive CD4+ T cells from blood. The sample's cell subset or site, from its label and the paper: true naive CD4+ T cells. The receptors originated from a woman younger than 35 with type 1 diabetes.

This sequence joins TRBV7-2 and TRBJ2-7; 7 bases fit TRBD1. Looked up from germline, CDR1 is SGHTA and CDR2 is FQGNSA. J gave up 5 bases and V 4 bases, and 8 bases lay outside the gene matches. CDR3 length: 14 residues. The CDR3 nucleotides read TGTGCCAGCAGCTCGTTGACAGGGCTCCACGAGCAGTACTTC. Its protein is CASSSLTGLHEQYF.

The chain's CDR3 is CSVDYSYNEQFF. The CDR3 coding sequence is TGCAGCGTTGACTACTCCTACAATGAGCAGTTCTTC. The V and J genes are TRBV29-1 and TRBJ2-1; D unclear. Germline V lookup: CDR1 SQVTM, CDR2 ANQGSEA. The CDR3 length is 12 residues. V dropped 3 bases and J dropped 0 bases, with 3 bases sitting between them.

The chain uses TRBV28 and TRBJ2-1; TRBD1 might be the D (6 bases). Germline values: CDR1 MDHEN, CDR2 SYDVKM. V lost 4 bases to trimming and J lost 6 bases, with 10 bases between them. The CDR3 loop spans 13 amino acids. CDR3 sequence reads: CASSSGQTNEQFF. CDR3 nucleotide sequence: TGTGCCAGCAGTTCCGGACAGACCAATGAGCAGTTCTTC.

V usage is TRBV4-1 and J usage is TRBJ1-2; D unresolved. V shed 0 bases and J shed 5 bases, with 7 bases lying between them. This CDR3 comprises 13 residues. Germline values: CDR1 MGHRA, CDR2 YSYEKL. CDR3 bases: TGCGCCAGCAGCCAAGATTCGACTTATGGCTACACCTTC. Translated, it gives CASSQDSTYGYTF.

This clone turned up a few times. The DNA of the CDR3 is TGTGCCAGCAGTTTCCTCGGGACTAGGTCCTACGAGCAGTACTTC. This codes for CASSFLGTRSYEQYF. V usage is TRBV6-5 and J usage is TRBJ2-7, with 8 bases that match TRBD2. The CDR3 has 15 amino acids. Germline CDR1 reads MNHEY; CDR2 reads SVGAGI. The V gene end was trimmed by 4 bases and the J gene end by 1 base; junction bases not matched to a gene: 6.

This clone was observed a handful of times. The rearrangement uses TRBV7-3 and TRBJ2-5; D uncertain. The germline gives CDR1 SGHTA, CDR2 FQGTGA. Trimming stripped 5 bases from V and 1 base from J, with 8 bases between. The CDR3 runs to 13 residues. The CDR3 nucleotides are TGTGCCAGCAGCCCGGTCCCCCAAGAGACCCAGTACTTC. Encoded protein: CASSPVPQETQYF.

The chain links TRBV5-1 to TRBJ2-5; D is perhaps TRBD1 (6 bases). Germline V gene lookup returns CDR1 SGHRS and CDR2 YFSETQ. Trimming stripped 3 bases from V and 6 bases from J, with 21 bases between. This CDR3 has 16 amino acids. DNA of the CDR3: TGCGCCAGCAGCTCAGGCTCCGGGACACTTGGAAAGACCCAGTACTTC. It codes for CASSSGSGTLGKTQYF.

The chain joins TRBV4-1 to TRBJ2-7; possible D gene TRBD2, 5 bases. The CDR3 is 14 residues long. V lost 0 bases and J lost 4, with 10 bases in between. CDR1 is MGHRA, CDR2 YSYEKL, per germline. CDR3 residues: CASSQDYRRYEQYF. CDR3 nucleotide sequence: TGCGCCAGCAGCCAAGATTATAGGAGGTACGAGCAGTACTTC.

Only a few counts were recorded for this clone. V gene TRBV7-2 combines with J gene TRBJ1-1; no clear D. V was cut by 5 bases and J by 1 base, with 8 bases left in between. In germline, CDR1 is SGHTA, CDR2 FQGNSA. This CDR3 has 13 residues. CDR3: CASSTPRNTEAFF. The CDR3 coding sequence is TGTGCCAGCAGCACGCCGAGGAACACTGAAGCTTTCTTT.

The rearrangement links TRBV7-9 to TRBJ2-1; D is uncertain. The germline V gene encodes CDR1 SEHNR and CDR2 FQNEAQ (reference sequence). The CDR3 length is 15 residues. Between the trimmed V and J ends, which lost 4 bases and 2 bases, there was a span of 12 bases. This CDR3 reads CASSSYYRAYNEQFF. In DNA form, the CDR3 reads TGTGCCAGCAGCTCGTACTACCGGGCCTACAATGAGCAGTTCTTC.

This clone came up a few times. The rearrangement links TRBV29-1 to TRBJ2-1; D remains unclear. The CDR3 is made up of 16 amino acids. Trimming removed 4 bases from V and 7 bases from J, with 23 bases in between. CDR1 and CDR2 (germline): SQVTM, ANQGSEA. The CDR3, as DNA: TGCAGCGTTGTGGGTAAGAGTTACGACCCCAGGAATGAGCAGTTCTTC. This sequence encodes CSVVGKSYDPRNEQFF.

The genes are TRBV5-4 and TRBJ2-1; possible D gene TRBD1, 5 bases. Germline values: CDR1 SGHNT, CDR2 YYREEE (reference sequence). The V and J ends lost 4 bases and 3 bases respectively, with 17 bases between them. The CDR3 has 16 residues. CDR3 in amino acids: CASSIEDSRRYNEQFF. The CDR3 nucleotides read TGTGCCAGCAGCATCGAAGACAGTCGACGCTACAATGAGCAGTTCTTC.

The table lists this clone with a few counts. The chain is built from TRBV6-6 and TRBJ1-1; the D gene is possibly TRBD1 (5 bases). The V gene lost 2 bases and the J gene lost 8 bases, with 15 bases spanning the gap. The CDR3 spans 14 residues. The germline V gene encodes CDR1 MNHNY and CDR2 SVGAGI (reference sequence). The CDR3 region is CASSYAWGEQEAFF. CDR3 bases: TGTGCCAGCAGTTACGCGTGGGGGGAACAGGAAGCTTTCTTT.

CDR3 protein: CASRQGHGYTF. The CDR3 nucleotides read TGTGCCAGTAGACAGGGCCATGGCTACACCTTC. The J gene is TRBJ1-2, the V gene TRBV19; D perhaps matches TRBD1 (6 bases). The length of the CDR3 is 11 residues. Germline values: CDR1 LNHDA, CDR2 SQIVND (reference sequence). V was trimmed by 6 bases and J by 6 bases, leaving 8 bases between them.

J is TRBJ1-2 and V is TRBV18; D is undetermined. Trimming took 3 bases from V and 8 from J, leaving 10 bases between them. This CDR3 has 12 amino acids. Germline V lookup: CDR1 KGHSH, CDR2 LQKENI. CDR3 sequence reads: CASSPNRSGYTF. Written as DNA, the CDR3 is TGTGCCAGCTCACCCAATAGGAGCGGCTACACCTTC.

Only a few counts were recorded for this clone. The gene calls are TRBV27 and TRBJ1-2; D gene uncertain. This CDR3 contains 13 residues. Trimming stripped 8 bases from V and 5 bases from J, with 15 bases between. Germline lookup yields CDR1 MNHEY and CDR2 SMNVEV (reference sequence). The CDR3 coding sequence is TGTGCCAGCCGTTCAGAGGGCCGTTATGGCTACACCTTC. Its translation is CASRSEGRYGYTF.

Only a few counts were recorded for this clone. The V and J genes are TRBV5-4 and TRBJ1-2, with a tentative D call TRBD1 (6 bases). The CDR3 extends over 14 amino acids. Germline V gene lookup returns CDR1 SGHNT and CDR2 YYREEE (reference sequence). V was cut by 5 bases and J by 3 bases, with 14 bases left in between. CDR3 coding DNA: TGTGCCAGCAGTCTTCAGGGGATCGACTATGGCTACACCTTC. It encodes CASSLQGIDYGYTF. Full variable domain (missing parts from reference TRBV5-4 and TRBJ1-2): ETGVTQSPTHLIKTRGQQVTLRCSSQSGHNTVSWYQQALGQGPQFIFQYYREEENGRGNFPPRFSGLQFPNYSSELNVNALELDDSALYLCASSLQGIDYGYTFGSGTRLTVV.

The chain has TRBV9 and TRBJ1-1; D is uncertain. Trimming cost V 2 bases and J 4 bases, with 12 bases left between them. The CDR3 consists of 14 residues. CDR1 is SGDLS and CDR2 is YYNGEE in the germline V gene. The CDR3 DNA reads TGTGCCAGCAGCGTTAGTTGGTACGGCACTGAAGCTTTCTTT. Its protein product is CASSVSWYGTEAFF. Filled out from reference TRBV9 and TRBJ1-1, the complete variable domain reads DSGVTQTPKHLITATGQRVTLRCSPRSGDLSVYWYQQSLDQGLQFLIQYYNGEERAKGNILERFSAQQFPDLHSELNLSSLELGDSALYFCASSVSWYGTEAFFGQGTRLTVV.

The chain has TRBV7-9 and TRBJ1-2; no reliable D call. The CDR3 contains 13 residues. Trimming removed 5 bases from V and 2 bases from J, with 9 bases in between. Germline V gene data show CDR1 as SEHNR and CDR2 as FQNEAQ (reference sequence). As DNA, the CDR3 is TGTGCCAGCAGCCACGGGGTGAACTATGGCTACACCTTC. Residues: CASSHGVNYGYTF.